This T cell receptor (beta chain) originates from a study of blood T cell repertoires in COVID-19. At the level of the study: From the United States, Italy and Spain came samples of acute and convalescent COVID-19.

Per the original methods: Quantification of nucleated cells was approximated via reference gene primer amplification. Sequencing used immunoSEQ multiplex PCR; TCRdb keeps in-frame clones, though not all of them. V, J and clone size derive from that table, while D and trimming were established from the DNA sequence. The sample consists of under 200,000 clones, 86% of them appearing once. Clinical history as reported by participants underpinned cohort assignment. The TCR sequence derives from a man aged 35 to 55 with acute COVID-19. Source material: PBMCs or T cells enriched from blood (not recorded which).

CDR3 coding DNA: TGTGCCAGCACCCCCTTTACTTCCAACTATGGCTACACCTTC. Protein sequence: CASTPFTSNYGYTF. The V gene is TRBV6-5, the J gene TRBJ1-2; the D is unclear. Germline V lookup: CDR1 MNHEY, CDR2 SVGAGI. V gave up 7 bases and J gave up 2 bases, with 14 bases separating them. The CDR3 is made up of 14 amino acids.